Following are 3 T cell receptor beta chains from one sample sequenced in a study of blood T cell repertoires in COVID-19. The assay was immunoSEQ multiplex PCR, and TCRdb's table has in-frame clones only and misses some. The table includes over 75,000 clones, roughly 78% detected once. Input material: peripheral blood. The source is a woman aged 80 or over with acute or convalescent COVID-19.

This clone was counted once. The chain has TRBV5-1 and TRBJ2-1, with 10 bases fitting TRBD2. The CDR3 sequence is 19 residues long. The germline V gene encodes CDR1 SGHRS and CDR2 YFSETQ. The trim removed 0 bases at V and 2 bases at J, leaving 11 bases unmatched. The CDR3 sequence is CASSLESSGGLGTYNEQFF. The CDR3 DNA sequence: TGCGCCAGCAGCTTGGAGAGTAGCGGGGGGTTAGGGACCTACAATGAGCAGTTCTTC.

This sequence joins TRBV18 and TRBJ1-2; D gene uncertain. The CDR3 has 14 residues. The V end lost 0 bases, the J end lost 4 bases, and 9 bases lay between the germline ends. The germline V gene has CDR1 KGHSH and CDR2 LQKENI. CDR3 nucleotides: TGTGCCAGCTCACCACCGACGCAGGTCTATGGCTACACCTTC. Encoded protein: CASSPPTQVYGYTF.

This clone was counted once. The V call is TRBV5-1, the J call TRBJ2-5, with 8 bases identical to TRBD2. V was pared by 3 bases and J by 3 bases, with 10 bases of the junction left unmatched. The CDR3 consists of 16 residues. Germline CDR1 SGHRS, CDR2 YFSETQ. This CDR3 is CASSSRLTSGKETQYF. CDR3 DNA sequence: TGCGCCAGCAGCTCGCGCCTCACTAGCGGAAAAGAGACCCAGTACTTC.